This T cell receptor (beta chain) was recovered during a study of blood T cells in healthy people across ages. Study results and caveats: Fewer expanded clones and more diversity marked long-lived versus aged donors. Diversity figures based on one million T cells were deemed too low.

Points on this clonotype: Its antigen is unidentified.

It was with a sample-barcoded 5' primer and a J-beta primer mix that a second PCR of about 7 to 12 cycles was run. There were at least 2.5 million CDR3-containing paired-end reads obtained from each sample. MiXCR, applied by TCRdb to the 5' RACE reads, yields one record per CDR3 protein. The top ten clones hold about an eighth of a sample with roughly 930,000 distinct CDR3 sequences, around 48% of them seen once. This CDR3 spans 14 amino acids. Trimming stripped 5 bases from V and 3 bases from J, with 14 bases between. In germline, CDR1 is SGHVS, CDR2 FQNEAQ. The sequenced material came from blood. The receptor comes from a man aged 30 to 45 in good health. The V and J genes are TRBV7-8 and TRBJ2-7, with D possibly called TRBD1 or TRBD2 (5 bases each). CDR3 sequence: CASSRGTAYYEQYF. DNA of the CDR3: TGTGCCAGCAGCCGTGGGACGGCGTACTACGAGCAGTACTTC.